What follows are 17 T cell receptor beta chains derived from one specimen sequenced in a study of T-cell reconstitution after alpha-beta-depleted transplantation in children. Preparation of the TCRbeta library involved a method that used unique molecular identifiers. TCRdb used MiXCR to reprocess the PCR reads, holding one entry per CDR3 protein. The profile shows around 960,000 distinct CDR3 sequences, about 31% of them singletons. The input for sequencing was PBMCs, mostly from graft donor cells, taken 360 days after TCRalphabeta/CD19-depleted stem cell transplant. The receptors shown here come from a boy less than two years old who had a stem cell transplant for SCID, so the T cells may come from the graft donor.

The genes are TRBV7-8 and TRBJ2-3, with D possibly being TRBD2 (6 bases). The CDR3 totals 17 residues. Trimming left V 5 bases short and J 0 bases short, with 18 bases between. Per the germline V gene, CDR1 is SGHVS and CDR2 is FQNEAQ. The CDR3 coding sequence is TGTGCCAGCAGCCCGCCCGGGACTTACACTAGCACAGATACGCAGTATTTT. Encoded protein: CASSPPGTYTSTDTQYF. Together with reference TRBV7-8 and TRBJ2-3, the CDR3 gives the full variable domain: GAGVSQSPRYKVAKRGQDVALRCDPISGHVSLFWYQQALGQGPEFLTYFQNEAQLDKSGLPSDRFFAERPEGSVSTLKIQRTQQEDSAVYLCASSPPGTYTSTDTQYFGPGTRLTVL.

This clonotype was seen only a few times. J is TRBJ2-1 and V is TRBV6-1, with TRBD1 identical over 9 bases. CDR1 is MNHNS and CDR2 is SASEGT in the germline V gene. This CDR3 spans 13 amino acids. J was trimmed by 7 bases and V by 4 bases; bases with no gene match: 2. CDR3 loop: CASSGTGVNEQFF. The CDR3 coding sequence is TGTGCCAGCAGTGGGACAGGGGTTAATGAGCAGTTCTTC.

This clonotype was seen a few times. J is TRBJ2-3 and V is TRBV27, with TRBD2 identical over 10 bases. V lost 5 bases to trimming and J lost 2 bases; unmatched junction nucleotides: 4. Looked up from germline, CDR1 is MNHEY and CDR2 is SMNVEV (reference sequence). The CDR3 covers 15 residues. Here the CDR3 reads CASSIGLAVTDTQYF. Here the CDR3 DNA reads TGTGCCAGCAGTATCGGACTAGCGGTCACAGATACGCAGTATTTT.

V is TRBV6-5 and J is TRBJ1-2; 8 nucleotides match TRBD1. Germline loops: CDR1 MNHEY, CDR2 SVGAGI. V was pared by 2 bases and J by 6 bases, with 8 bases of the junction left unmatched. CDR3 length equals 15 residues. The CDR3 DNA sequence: TGTGCCAGCAGTTACACGGTCGCAGGGGGCGATGGCTACACCTTC. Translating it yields CASSYTVAGGDGYTF.

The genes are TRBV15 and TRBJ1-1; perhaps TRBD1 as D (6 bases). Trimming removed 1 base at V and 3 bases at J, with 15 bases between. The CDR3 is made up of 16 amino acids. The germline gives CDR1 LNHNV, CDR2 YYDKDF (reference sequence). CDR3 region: CATSRARGGAYTEAFF. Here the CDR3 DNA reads TGTGCCACCAGCAGAGCTCGGGGGGGCGCATACACTGAAGCTTTCTTT.

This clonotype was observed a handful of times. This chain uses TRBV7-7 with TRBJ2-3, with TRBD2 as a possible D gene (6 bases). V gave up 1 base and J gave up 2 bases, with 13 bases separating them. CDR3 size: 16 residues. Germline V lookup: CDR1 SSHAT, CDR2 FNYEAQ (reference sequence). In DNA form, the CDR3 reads TGTGCCAGCAGCTTAGGAGCGGCGGGGACCACAGATACGCAGTATTTT. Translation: CASSLGAAGTTDTQYF.

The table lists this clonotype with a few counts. The CDR3 sequence is CASSVGPGQGEAFF. In DNA, the CDR3 is TGTGCCAGCAGCGTAGGTCCGGGACAGGGTGAAGCTTTCTTT. The chain couples TRBV9 to TRBJ1-1, with 9 bases aligning to TRBD1. The germline V gene encodes CDR1 SGDLS and CDR2 YYNGEE. V shed 0 bases, J shed 7 bases, and the junction held 4 bases outside the gene matches. The CDR3 sequence is 14 residues long.

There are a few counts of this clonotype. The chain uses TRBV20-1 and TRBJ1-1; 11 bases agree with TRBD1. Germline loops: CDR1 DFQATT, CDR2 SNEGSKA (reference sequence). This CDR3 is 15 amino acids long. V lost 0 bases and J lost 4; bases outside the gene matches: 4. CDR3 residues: CSARDGTGGITEAFF. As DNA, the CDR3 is TGCAGTGCTAGAGATGGGACAGGGGGGATCACTGAAGCTTTCTTT.

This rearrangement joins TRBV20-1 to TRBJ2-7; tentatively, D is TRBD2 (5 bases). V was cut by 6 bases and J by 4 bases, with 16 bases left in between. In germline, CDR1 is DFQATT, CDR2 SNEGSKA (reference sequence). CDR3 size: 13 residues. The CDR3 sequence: CSARWGVPYEQYF. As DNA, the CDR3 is TGCAGTGCGAGGTGGGGAGTGCCGTACGAGCAGTACTTC.

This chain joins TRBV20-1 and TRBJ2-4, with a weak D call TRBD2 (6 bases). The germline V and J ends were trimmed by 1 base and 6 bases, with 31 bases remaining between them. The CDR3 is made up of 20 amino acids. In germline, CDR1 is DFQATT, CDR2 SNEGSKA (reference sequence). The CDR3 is CSARVLYRAGLQVNRNIQYF. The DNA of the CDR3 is TGCAGTGCTAGAGTCCTTTACCGCGCGGGACTCCAAGTAAATAGAAACATTCAGTACTTC.

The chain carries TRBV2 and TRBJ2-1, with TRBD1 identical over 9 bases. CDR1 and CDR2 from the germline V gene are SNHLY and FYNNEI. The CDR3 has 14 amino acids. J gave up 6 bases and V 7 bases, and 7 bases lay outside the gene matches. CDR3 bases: TGTGCCAGCAAAGGGACGGGACAGGGCAATGAGCAGTTCTTC. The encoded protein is CASKGTGQGNEQFF.

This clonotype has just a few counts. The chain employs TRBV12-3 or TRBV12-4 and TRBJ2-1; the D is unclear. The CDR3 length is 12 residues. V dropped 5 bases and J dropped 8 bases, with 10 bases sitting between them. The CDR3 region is CASSQTWDEQFF. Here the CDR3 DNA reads TGTGCCAGCAGTCAGACTTGGGATGAGCAGTTCTTC.

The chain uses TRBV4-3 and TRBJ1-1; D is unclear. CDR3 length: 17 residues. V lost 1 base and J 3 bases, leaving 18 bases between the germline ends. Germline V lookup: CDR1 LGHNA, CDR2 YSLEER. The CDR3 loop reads CASSQGVVEVLDTEAFF. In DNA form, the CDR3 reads TGCGCCAGCAGCCAAGGGGTGGTGGAGGTTCTGGACACTGAAGCTTTCTTT.

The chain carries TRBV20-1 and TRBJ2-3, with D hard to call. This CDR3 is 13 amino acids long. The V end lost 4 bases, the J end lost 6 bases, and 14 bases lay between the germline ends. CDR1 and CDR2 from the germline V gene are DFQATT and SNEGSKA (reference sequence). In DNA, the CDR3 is TGCAGTGCTACCGGGCCGAGCCCGGATACGCAGTATTTT. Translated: CSATGPSPDTQYF.

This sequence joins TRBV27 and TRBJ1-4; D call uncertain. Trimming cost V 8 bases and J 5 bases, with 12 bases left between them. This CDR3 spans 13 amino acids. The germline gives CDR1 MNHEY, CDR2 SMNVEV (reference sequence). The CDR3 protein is CASGEAGNEKLFF. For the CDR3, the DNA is TGTGCCAGCGGGGAGGCGGGGAATGAAAAACTGTTTTTT.

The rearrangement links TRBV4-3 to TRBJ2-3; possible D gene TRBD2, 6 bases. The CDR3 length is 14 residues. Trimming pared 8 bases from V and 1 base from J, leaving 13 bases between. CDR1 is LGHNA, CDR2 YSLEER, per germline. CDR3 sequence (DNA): TGCGCCAGCGGGCTGGGGGGTGGCACAGATACGCAGTATTTT. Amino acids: CASGLGGGTDTQYF.

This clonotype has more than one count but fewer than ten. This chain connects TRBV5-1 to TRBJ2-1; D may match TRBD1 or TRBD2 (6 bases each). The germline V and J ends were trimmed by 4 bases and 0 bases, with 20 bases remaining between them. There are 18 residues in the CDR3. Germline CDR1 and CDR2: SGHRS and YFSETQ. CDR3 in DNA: TGCGCCAGCAGCCTCTGGATGGGGGCCGGGAGCTCCTACAATGAGCAGTTCTTC. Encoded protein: CASSLWMGAGSSYNEQFF.